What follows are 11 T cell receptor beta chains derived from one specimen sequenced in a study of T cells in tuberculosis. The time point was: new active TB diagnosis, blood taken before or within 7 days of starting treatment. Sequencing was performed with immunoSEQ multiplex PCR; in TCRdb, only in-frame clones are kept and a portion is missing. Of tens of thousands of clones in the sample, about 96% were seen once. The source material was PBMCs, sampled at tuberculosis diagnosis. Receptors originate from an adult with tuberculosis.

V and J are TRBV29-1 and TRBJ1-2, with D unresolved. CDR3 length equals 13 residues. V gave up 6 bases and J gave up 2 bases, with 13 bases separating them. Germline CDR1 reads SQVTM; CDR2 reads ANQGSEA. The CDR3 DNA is TGCAGCGTGGAGGAACACGGGAACTATGGCTACACCTTC. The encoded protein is CSVEEHGNYGYTF.

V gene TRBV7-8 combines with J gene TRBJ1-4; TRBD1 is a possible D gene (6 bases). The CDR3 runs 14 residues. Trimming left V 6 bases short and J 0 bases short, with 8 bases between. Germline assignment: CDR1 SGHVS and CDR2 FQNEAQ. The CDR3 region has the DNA TGTGCCAGCAGAAGGGGGTCAACTAATGAAAAACTGTTTTTT. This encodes CASRRGSTNEKLFF.

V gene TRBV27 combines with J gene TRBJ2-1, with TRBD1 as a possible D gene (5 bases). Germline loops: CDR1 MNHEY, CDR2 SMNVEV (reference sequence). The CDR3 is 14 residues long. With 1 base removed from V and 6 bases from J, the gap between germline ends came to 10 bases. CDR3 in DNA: TGTGCCAGCAGTTTATGGGGCGGCGGCAATGAGCAGTTCTTC. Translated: CASSLWGGGNEQFF.

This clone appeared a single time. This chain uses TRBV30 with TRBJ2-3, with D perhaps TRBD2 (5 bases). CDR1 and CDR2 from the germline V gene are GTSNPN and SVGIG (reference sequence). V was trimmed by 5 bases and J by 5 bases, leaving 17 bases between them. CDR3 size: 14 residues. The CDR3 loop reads CAWGGPQIGDTQYF. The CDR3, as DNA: TGTGCCTGGGGCGGGCCTCAGATCGGAGATACGCAGTATTTT.

The chain's CDR3 is CASSSESGSSYNEQFF. The CDR3 DNA sequence: TGTGCCAGCAGTTCCGAGAGCGGGAGCTCCTACAATGAGCAGTTCTTC. The rearrangement links TRBV5-6 to TRBJ2-1, with TRBD2 identical over 8 bases. Germline assignment: CDR1 SGHDT and CDR2 YYEEEE. The CDR3 loop spans 16 amino acids. The V and J ends lost 5 bases and 0 bases, in that order; junction bases with no gene match: 7.

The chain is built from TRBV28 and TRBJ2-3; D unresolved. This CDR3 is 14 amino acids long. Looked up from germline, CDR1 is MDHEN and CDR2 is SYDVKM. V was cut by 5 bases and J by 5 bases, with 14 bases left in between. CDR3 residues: CASSLRVGRDTQYF. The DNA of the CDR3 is TGTGCCAGCAGTCTACGGGTAGGAAGAGATACGCAGTATTTT.

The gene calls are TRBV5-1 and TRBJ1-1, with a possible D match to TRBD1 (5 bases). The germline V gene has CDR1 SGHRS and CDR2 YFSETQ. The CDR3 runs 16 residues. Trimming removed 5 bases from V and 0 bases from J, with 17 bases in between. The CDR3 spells CASRPFATALNTEAFF. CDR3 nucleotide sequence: TGCGCCAGCAGACCCTTCGCGACAGCCTTGAACACTGAAGCTTTCTTT.

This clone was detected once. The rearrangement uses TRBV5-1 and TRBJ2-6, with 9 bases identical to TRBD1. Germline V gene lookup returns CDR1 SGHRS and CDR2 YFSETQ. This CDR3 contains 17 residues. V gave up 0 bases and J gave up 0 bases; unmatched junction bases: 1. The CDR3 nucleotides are TGCGCCAGCAGCTTGGGACAGGGGGGCTCTGGGGCCAACGTCCTGACTTTC. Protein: CASSLGQGGSGANVLTF.

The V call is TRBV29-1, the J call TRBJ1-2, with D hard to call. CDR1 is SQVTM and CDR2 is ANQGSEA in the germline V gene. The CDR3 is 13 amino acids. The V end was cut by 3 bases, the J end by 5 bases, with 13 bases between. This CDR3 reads CSVDPPSVYGYTF. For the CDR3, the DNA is TGCAGCGTTGATCCCCCTAGCGTATATGGCTACACCTTC. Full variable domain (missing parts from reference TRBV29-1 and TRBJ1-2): SAVISQKPSRDICQRGTSLTIQCQVDSQVTMMFWYRQQPGQSLTLIATANQGSEATYESGFVIDKFPISRPNLTFSTLTVSNMSPEDSSIYLCSVDPPSVYGYTFGSGTRLTVV.

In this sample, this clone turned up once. DNA for the CDR3: TGTGCCAGCAGCCGACTCGGAAGCGGGGAGCTGTTTTTT. Translated: CASSRLGSGELFF. The chain is built from TRBV7-3 and TRBJ2-2; D unclear. The V and J ends lost 5 bases and 7 bases respectively, with 11 bases between them. The CDR3 length is 13 residues. CDR1 is SGHTA and CDR2 is FQGTGA in the germline V gene.

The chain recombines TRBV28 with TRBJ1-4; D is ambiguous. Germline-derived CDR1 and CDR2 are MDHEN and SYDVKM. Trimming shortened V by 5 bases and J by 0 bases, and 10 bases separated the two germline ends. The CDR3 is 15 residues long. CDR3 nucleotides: TGTGCCAGCAGTAGAGGTCGTGCAACTAATGAAAAACTGTTTTTT. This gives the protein CASSRGRATNEKLFF.